The source of this TCR beta chain is a study of shared clonotypes between healthy human individuals. Whole-study context: The study used three CD4 naive, three CD4 memory, two CD8 naive and one CD8 memory plate per donor. Study-wide findings and caveats: Researchers found naive subsets generally carried larger estimated richness than memory subsets. The authors expected sequencing depth to affect clonotype sharing among donors.

The CDR3 spans 13 residues. Trimming took off 3 bases at V and 1 base at J, with 8 bases between the two ends. Per the germline V gene, CDR1 is SGDLS and CDR2 is YYNGEE. This clone was seen just once. Its target is unknown. The naive CD8 subset, CD45RO-negative cells positively selected for CCR7, excluded terminally differentiated effector memory CD45RA+ cells. Each sample came from a Caucasian adult donor living in Nashville, Tennessee. Assay used: immunoSEQ multiplex PCR; TCRdb lists only in-frame clones, some missing. Of around 2,000,000 clones in the sample, roughly 94% were seen once. The sample comprised naive CD8+ T cells sorted from blood. The receptor comes from a man in his late teens or twenties in good health. This chain links TRBV9 with TRBJ2-7; D perhaps matches TRBD2 (5 bases). In DNA, the CDR3 is TGTGCCAGCAGCGGAGCGGCATCCTACGAGCAGTACTTC. It yields the protein CASSGAASYEQYF.